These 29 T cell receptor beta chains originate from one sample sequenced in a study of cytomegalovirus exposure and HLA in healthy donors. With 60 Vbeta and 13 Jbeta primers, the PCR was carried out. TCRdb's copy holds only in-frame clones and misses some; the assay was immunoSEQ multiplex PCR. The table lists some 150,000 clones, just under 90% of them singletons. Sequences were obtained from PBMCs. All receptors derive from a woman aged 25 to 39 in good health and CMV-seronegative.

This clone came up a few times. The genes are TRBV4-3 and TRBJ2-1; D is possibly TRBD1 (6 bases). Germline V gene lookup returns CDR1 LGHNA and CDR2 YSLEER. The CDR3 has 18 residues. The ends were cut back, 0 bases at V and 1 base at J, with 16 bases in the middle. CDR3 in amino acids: CASSQDWWGQGSYNEQFF. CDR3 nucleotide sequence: TGCGCCAGCAGCCAAGATTGGTGGGGGCAAGGGTCCTACAATGAGCAGTTCTTC.

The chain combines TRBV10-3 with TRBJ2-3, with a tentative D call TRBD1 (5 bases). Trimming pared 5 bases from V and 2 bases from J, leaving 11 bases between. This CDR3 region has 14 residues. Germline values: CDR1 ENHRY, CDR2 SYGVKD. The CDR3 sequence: CAISKDTTTDTQYF. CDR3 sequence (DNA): TGTGCCATCAGTAAGGACACCACCACAGATACGCAGTATTTT.

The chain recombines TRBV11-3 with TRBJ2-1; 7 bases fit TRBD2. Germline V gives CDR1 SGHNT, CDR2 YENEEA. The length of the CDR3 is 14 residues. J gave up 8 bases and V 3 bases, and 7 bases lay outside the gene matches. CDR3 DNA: TGTGCCAGCAGCTTCGGCCGTGCGGGGGATGAGCAGTTCTTC. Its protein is CASSFGRAGDEQFF.

The CDR3 nucleotides read TGTGCCAGCAGCGTAGGCCCGATAAGGGAGAATGAGCAGTTCTTC. It yields the protein CASSVGPIRENEQFF. V usage is TRBV9 and J usage is TRBJ2-1; the D gene is possibly TRBD2 (5 bases). CDR3 length: 15 amino acids. Germline CDR1 reads SGDLS; CDR2 reads YYNGEE. Between the trimmed V and J ends, which lost 0 bases and 7 bases, there was a span of 14 bases.

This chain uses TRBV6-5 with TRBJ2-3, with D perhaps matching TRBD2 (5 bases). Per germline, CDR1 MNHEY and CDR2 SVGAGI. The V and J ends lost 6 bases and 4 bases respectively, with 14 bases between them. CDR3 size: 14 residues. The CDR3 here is CASRRRVRADTQYF. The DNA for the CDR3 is TGTGCCAGCAGGAGGCGGGTCCGGGCAGATACGCAGTATTTT.

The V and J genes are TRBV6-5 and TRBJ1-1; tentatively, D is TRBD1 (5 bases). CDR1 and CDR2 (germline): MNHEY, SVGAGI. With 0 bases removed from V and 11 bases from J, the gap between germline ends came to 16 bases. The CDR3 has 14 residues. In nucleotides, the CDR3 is TGTGCCAGCAGTTACTCTGCCGGACAATCTAGGGCTTTCTTT. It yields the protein CASSYSAGQSRAFF.

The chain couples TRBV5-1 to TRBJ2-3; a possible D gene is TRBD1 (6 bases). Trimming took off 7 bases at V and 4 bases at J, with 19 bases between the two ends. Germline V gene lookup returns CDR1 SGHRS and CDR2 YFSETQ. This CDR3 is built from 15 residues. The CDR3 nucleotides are TGCGCCAGCGGAACCGACAGGTATTTCGCAGATACGCAGTATTTT. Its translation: CASGTDRYFADTQYF.

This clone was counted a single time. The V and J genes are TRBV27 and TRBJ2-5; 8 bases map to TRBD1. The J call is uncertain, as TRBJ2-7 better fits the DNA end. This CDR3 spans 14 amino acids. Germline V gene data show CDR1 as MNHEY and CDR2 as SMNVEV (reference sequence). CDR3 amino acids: CASSAGQVSYEQYF. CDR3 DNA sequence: TGTGCCAGCAGTGCGGGACAGGTCTCCTACGAGCAGTACTTC.

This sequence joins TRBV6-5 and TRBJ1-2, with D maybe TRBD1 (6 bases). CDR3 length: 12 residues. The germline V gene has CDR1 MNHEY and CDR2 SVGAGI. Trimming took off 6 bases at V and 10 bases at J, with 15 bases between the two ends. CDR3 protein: CASSQMGAPYTF. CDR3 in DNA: TGTGCCAGCAGCCAGATGGGGGCTCCCTACACCTTC.

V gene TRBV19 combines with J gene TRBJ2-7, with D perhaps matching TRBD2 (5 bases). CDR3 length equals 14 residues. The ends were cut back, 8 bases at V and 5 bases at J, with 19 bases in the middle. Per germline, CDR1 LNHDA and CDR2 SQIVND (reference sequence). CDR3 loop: CASRGGWGTDEQYF. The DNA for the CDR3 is TGTGCCAGTCGAGGCGGGTGGGGTACGGACGAGCAGTACTTC.

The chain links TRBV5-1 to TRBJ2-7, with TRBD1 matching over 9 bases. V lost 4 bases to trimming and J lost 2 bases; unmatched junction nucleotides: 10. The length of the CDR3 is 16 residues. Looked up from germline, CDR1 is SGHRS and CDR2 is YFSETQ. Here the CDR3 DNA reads TGCGCCAGCAGCCCCCAGTGGACAGGGGCCCCCTACGAGCAGTACTTC. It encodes CASSPQWTGAPYEQYF.

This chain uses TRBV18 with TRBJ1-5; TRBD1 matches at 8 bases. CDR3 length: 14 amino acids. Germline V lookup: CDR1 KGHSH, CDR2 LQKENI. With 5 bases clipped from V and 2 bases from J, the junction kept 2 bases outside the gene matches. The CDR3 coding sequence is TGTGCCAGCTCATCAGGGGGCGGCAATCAGCCCCAGCATTTT. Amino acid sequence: CASSSGGGNQPQHF.

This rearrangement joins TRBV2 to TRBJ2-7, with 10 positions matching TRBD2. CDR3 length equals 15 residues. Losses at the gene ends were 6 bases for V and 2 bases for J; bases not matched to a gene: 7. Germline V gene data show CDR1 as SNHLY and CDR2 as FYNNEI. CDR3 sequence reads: CASSPGTSVPYEQYF. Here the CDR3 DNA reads TGTGCCAGCAGCCCCGGGACTAGCGTCCCCTACGAGCAGTACTTC.

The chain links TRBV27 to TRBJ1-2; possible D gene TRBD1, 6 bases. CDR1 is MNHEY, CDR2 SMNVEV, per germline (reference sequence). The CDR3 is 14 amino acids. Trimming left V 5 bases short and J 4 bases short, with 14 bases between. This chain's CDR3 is CASSPQGFLYGYTF. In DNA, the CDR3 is TGTGCCAGCAGTCCCCAGGGGTTCCTCTATGGCTACACCTTC.

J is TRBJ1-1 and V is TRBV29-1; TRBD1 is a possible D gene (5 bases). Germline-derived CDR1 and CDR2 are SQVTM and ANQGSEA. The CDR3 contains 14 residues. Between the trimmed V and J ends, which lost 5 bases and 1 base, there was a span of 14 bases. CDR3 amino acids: CSVQRGTRNTEAFF. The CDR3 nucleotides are TGCAGCGTTCAAAGGGGAACAAGGAACACTGAAGCTTTCTTT.

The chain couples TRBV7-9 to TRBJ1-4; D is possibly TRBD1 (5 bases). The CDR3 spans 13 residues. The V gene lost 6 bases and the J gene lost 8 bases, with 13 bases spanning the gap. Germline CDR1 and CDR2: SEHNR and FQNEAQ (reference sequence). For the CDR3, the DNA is TGTGCCAGCAGGGAAGGACACGAGGAAAAACTGTTTTTT. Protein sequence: CASREGHEEKLFF. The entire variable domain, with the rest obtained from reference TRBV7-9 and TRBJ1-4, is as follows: DTGVSQNPRHKITKRGQNVTFRCDPISEHNRLYWYRQTLGQGPEFLTYFQNEAQLEKSRLLSDRFSAERPKGSFSTLEIQRTEQGDSAMYLCASREGHEEKLFFGSGTQLSVL.

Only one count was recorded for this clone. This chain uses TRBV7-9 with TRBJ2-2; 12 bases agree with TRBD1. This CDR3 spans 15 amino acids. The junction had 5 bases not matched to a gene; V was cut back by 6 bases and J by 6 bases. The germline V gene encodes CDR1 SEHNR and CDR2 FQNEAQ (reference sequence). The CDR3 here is CASSSGQGASGELFF. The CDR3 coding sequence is TGTGCCAGCAGTTCGGGACAGGGGGCCTCCGGGGAGCTGTTTTTT.

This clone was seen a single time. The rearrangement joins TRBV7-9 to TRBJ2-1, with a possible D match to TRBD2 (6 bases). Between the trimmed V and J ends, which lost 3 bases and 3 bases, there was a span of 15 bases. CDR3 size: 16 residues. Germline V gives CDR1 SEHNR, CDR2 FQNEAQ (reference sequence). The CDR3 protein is CASSFPFRRDYNEQFF. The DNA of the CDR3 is TGTGCCAGCAGCTTTCCGTTCCGGCGGGACTACAATGAGCAGTTCTTC. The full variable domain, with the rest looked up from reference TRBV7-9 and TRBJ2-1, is DTGVSQNPRHKITKRGQNVTFRCDPISEHNRLYWYRQTLGQGPEFLTYFQNEAQLEKSRLLSDRFSAERPKGSFSTLEIQRTEQGDSAMYLCASSFPFRRDYNEQFFGPGTRLTVL.

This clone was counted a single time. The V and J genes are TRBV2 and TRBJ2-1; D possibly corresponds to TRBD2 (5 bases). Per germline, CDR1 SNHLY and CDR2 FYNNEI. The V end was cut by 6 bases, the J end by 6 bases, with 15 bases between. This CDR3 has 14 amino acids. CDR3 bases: TGTGCCAGCAGGGGTCTGAGCGGAGGCAATGAGCAGTTCTTC. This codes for CASRGLSGGNEQFF.

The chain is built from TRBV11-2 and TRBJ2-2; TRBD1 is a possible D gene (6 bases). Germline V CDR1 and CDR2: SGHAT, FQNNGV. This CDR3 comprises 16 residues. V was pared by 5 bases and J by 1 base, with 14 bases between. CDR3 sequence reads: CASSAQGRLNTGELFF. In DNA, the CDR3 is TGTGCCAGCAGCGCACAGGGCAGACTGAACACCGGGGAGCTGTTTTTT.

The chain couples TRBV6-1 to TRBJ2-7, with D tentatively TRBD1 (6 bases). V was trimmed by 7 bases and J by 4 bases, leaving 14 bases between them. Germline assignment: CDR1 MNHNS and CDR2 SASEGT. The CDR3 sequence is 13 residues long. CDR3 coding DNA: TGTGCCAGCAAGGCAGGGGCTCGGTACGAGCAGTACTTC. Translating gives CASKAGARYEQYF.

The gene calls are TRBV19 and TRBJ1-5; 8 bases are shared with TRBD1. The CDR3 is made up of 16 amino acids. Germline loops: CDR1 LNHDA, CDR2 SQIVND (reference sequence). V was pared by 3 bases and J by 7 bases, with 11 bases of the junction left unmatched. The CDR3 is CASSMFPGQGRQPQHF. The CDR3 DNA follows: TGTGCCAGTAGTATGTTTCCTGGACAGGGCCGCCAGCCCCAGCATTTT.

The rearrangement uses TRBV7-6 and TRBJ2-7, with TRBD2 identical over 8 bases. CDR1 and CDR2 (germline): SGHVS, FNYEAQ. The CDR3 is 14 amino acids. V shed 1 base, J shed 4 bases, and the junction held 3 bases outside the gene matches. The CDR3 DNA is TGTGCCAGCAGCTTAGGTTCGGGGGGGTACGAGCAGTACTTC. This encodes CASSLGSGGYEQYF. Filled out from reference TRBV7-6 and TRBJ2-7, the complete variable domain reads GAGVSQSPRYKVTKRGQDVALRCDPISGHVSLYWYRQALGQGPEFLTYFNYEAQQDKSGLPNDRFSAERPEGSISTLTIQRTEQRDSAMYRCASSLGSGGYEQYFGPGTRLTVT.

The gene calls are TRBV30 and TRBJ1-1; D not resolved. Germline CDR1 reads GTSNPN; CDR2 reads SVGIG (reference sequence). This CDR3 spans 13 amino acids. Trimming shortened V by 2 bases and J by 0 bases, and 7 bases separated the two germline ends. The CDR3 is CAWSINLNTEAFF. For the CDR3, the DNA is TGTGCCTGGAGTATTAATCTGAACACTGAAGCTTTCTTT.

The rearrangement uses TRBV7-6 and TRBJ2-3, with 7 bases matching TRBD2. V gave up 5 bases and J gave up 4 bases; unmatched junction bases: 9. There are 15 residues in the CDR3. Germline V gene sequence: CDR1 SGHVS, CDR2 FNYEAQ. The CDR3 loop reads CASSVLAERSDTQYF. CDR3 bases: TGTGCCAGCAGCGTTCTAGCGGAGAGATCAGATACGCAGTATTTT.

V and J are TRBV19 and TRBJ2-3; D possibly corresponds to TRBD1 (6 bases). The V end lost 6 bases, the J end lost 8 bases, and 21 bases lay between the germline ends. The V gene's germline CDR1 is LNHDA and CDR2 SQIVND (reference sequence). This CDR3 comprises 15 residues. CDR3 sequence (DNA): TGTGCCAGTAGGGCCGGGACAAGGGGGTGGGGTACGCAGTATTTT. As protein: CASRAGTRGWGTQYF.

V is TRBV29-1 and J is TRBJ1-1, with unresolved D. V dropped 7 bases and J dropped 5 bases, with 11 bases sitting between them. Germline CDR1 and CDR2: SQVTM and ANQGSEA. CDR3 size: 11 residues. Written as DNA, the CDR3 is TGCAGCGCAGGATATAAAACTGAAGCTTTCTTT. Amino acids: CSAGYKTEAFF.

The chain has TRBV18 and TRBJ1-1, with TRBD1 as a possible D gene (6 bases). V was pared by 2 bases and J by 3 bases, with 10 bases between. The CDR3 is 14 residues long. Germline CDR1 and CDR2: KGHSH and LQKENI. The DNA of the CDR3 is TGTGCCAGCTCACCAGGGGGCTGGGACACTGAAGCTTTCTTT. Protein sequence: CASSPGGWDTEAFF.

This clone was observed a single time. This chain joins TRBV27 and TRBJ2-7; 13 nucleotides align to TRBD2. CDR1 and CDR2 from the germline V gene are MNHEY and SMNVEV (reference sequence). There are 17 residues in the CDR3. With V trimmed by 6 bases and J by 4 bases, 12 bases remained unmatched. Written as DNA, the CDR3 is TGTGCCAGCAGCCGCCGGACTAGCGGGAGTTCAGGTTACGAGCAGTACTTC. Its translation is CASSRRTSGSSGYEQYF.